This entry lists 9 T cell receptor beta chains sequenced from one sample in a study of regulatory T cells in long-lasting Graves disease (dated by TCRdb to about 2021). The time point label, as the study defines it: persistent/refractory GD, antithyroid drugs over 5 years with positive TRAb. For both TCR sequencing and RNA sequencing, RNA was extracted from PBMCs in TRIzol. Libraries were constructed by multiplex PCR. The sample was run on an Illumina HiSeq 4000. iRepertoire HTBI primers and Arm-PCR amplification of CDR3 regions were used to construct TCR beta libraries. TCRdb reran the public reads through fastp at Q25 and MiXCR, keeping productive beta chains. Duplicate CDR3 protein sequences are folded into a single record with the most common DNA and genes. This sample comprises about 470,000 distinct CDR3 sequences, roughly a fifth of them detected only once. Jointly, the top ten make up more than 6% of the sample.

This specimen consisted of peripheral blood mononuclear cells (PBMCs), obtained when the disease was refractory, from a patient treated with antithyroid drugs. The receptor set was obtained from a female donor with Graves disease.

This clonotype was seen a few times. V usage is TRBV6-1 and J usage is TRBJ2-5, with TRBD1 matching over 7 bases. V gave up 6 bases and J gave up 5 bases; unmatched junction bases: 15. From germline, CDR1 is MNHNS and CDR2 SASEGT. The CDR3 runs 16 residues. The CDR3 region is CASSPDLDRVVETQYF. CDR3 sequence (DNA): TGTGCCAGCAGCCCAGATCTCGACAGGGTGGTGGAGACCCAGTACTTC.

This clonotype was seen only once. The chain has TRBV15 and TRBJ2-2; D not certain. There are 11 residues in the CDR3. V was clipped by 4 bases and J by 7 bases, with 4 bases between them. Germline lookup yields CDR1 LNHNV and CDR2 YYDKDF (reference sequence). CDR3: CATSTIGELFF. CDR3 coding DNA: TGTGCCACCAGCACCATCGGGGAGCTGTTTTTT.

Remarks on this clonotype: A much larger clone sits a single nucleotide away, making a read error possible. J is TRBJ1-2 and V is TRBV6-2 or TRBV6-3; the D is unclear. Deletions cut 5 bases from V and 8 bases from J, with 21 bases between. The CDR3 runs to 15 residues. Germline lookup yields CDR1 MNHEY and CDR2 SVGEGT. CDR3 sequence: CASSELRALSAGYTF. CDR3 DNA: TGTGCCAGCAGTGAACTGAGGGCACTTTCGGCCGGCTACACCTTC.

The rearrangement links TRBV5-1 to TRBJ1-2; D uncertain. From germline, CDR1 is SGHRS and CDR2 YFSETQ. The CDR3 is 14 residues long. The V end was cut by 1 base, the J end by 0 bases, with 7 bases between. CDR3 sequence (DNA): TGCGCCAGCAGCTTGTTCCAGGCTAACTATGGCTACACCTTC. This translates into CASSLFQANYGYTF.

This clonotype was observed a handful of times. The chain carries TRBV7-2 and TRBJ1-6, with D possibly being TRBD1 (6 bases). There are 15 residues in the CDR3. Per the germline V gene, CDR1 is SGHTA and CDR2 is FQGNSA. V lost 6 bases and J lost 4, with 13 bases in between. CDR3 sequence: CASRLQGSYNSPLHF. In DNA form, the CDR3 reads TGTGCCAGCAGGTTACAGGGATCGTATAATTCACCCCTCCACTTT.

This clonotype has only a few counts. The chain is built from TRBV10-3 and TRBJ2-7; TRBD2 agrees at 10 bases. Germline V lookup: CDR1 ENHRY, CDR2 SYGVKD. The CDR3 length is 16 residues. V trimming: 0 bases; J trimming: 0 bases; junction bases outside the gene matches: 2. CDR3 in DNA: TGTGCCATCAGTGAGTCGACTAGCGGGTCCTCCTACGAGCAGTACTTC. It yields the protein CAISESTSGSSYEQYF.

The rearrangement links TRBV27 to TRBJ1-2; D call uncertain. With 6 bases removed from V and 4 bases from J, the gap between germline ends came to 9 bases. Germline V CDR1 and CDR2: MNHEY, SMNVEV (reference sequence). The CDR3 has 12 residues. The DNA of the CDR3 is TGTGCCAGCAGCGGGTTCGGCTATGGCTACACCTTC. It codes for CASSGFGYGYTF.

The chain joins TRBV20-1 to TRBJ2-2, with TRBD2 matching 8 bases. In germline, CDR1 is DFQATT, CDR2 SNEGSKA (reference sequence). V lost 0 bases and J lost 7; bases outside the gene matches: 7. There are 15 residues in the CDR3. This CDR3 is CSARDSLAGVGELFF. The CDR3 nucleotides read TGCAGTGCTAGAGATTCCCTAGCGGGTGTCGGGGAGCTGTTTTTT.

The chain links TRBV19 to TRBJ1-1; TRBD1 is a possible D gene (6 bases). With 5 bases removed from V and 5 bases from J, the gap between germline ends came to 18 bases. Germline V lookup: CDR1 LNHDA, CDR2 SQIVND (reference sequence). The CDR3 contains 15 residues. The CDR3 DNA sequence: TGTGCCAGTAGTCCTCCAGGGGTTCGGCGAACTGAAGCTTTCTTT. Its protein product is CASSPPGVRRTEAFF.